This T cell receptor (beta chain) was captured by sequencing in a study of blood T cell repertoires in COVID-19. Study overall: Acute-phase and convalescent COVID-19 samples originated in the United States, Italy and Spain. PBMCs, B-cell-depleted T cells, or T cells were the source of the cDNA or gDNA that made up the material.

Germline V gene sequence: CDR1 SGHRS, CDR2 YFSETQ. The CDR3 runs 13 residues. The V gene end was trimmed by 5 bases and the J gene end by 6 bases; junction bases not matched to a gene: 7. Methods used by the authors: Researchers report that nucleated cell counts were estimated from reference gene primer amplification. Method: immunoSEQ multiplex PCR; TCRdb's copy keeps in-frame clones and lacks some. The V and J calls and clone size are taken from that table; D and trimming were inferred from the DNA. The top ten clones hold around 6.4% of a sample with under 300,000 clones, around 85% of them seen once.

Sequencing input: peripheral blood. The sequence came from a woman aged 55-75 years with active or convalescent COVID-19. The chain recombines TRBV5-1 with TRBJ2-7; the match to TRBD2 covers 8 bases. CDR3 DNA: TGCGCCAGCAGAAACGGGACTAGGGGCGAGCAGTACTTC. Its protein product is CASRNGTRGEQYF.